This TCR beta chain emerged from a study of neurological immune-mediated disorders. The cDNA came from 5'RACE with 10-nucleotide random UMIs. Every sequencing run produced over 180 million TCR-beta sequences that came from 15-18 subjects. TCRdb reanalysed the 5' RACE reads using MiXCR and keeps one entry per CDR3 protein. This table holds fewer than 30,000 distinct CDR3 sequences, under 8.5% found once. The sample holds many counts of this clonotype. Its antigen remains unknown. Study conclusions and caveats: Healthy controls had more TCR clonal expansion than multiple sclerosis, which showed the least, whereas HTLV-1-associated myelopathy showed the most. Expanded clones shared no CDR3 amino acid sequences across subjects, suggesting private repertoires in all groups.

The CDR3 has 16 residues. Per germline, CDR1 KGHSH and CDR2 LQKENI. Trimming cost V 3 bases and J 6 bases; bases outside gene matches: 9. The receptor's source is a woman in her thirties or forties in good health. The material sequenced was PBMCs. The chain employs TRBV18 and TRBJ2-2, with 8 bases aligning to TRBD1. Here the CDR3 reads CASSPPGQAGAGELFF. Here the CDR3 DNA reads TGTGCCAGCTCACCTCCGGGACAGGCTGGAGCCGGGGAGCTGTTTTTT.